This is a list of T cell receptor beta chains from one sample in a study of blood T cells in healthy people across ages. From the 5' RACE reads, TCRdb called clonotypes with MiXCR, one entry per CDR3 protein. Altogether 1.5 million to 2 million distinct CDR3 sequences are present, over 25% being singletons, with the ten largest covering 7.7%. Sequencing input: blood. All receptors derive from a woman aged 30 to 39 in good health. Both conserved end residues are part of each CDR3. D genes are given only for firm matches. Rows may omit the clone size; those that give it use once, few, many or a size class.

D gene,clone size,V gene,J gene,CDR3 protein,CDR3 DNA
TRBD2,NA,TRBV7-2,TRBJ2-3,CASSPSTGGGDTQYF,TGTGCCAGCAGCCCTAGTACGGGAGGAGGAGATACGCAGTATTTT
NA,NA,TRBV20-1,TRBJ2-1,CSASGRGPYNEQFF,TGCAGTGCTAGCGGGAGAGGCCCCTACAATGAGCAGTTCTTC
TRBD2,many,TRBV20-1,TRBJ2-5,CSARASGTSPVSQYF,TGCAGTGCTAGAGCATCGGGGACTAGCCCAGTGTCCCAGTACTTC
NA,many,TRBV12-3/TRBV12-4,TRBJ2-7,CASSTLGGEQYF,TGTGCCAGCAGTACCCTTGGAGGCGAGCAGTACTTC
NA,NA,TRBV18,TRBJ1-4,CASSPFGPGTNEKLFF,TGTGCCAGCTCACCATTCGGTCCCGGAACTAATGAAAAACTGTTTTTT
TRBD1,many,TRBV29-1,TRBJ1-2,CSVELRDRANYGYTF,TGCAGCGTTGAACTCCGGGACAGAGCTAACTATGGCTACACCTTC
NA,many,TRBV29-1,TRBJ2-4,CSVEVSAGNIQYF,TGCAGCGTTGAAGTATCGGCAGGAAACATTCAGTACTTC
TRBD1,NA,TRBV7-9,TRBJ1-2,CASSSGQGRVDYGYTF,TGTGCCAGCAGTTCCGGACAGGGGAGGGTAGACTATGGCTACACCTTC
NA,many,TRBV6-6,TRBJ2-5,CASSYGEVETQYF,TGTGCCAGCAGTTACGGGGAGGTTGAGACCCAGTACTTC
TRBD2,NA,TRBV5-1,TRBJ2-5,CASSYGLAGAIRETQYF,TGCGCCAGCAGCTACGGACTAGCGGGGGCCATCCGAGAGACCCAGTACTTC
NA,NA,TRBV3-1,TRBJ1-2,CASSQVAHGYTF,TGTGCCAGCAGCCAAGTGGCCCATGGCTACACCTTC
NA,NA,TRBV12-5,TRBJ2-7,CASVSTGSSYEQYF,TGTGCTAGTGTTTCGACGGGCAGCTCCTACGAGCAGTACTTC
NA,many,TRBV11-2,TRBJ2-7,CASSPIGQPYEQYF,TGTGCCAGCAGCCCAATCGGACAGCCCTACGAGCAGTACTTC
NA,few,TRBV9,TRBJ1-6,CASSEPGVPGSPLHF,TGTGCCAGCAGCGAGCCTGGGGTCCCAGGTTCACCCCTCCACTTT
NA,few,TRBV5-1,TRBJ2-7,CASSEGSAPYEQYF,TGCGCCAGCAGTGAGGGGTCGGCCCCCTACGAGCAGTACTTC
TRBD2,few,TRBV3-1,TRBJ2-3,CASSHSGRTTDTQYF,TGTGCCAGCAGCCATAGCGGGAGGACCACAGATACGCAGTATTTT
TRBD2,few,TRBV4-1,TRBJ2-5,CASRRSPAGIQETQYF,TGCGCCAGCAGGAGGAGTCCAGCGGGGATCCAAGAGACCCAGTACTTC
NA,few,TRBV2,TRBJ2-5,CASSESTGSKTQYF,TGTGCCAGCAGTGAAAGCACAGGGAGTAAGACCCAGTACTTC
TRBD2,few,TRBV25-1,TRBJ2-1,CASSEMGTSGRNEQFF,TGTGCCAGCAGTGAGATGGGGACTAGCGGGAGGAATGAGCAGTTCTTC